A single sample is the source of the 16 T cell receptor beta chains below, sequenced in a study of human T cells and chemical hapten exposure. TCRdb processed the RACE reads anew with MiXCR; each CDR3 protein has one entry. The sample contains 75,000 to 100,000 distinct CDR3 sequences, 9.3% of which appear only once. The time point is: patch test 2, 6 weeks after DPC sensitization. The treatment: therapeutic diphenylcyclopropenone sensitization with weekly scalp DPC. Sequencing used whole blood, obtained in connection with sensitization to the hapten diphenylcyclopropenone (DPC). Source of these receptors: a woman between 40 and 50 years old with alopecia areata. Some clones in this sample may be carry-over from other donors' samples.

This clonotype has just a few counts. The chain combines TRBV6-6 with TRBJ1-3, with 8 bases lining up with TRBD1. The V gene end was trimmed by 5 bases and the J gene end by 0 bases; junction bases not matched to a gene: 9. Germline CDR1 reads MNHNY; CDR2 reads SVGAGI (reference sequence). The CDR3 has 17 amino acids. The chain's CDR3 is CASSATGGPNSGNTIYF. The CDR3 region has the DNA TGTGCCAGCAGTGCAACAGGGGGTCCTAACTCTGGAAACACCATATATTTT.

This clonotype appeared many times. The chain employs TRBV28 and TRBJ2-7; 16 bases fit TRBD2. Germline V gene data show CDR1 as MDHEN and CDR2 as SYDVKM. The V segment lost 7 bases and the J segment 3 bases; nucleotides outside the gene matches: 12. The length of the CDR3 is 18 residues. Here the CDR3 DNA reads TGTGCCAGCACCCTCTCCGGGACTAGCGGGAGGGGCCGCTACGAGCAGTACTTC. Residues: CASTLSGTSGRGRYEQYF.

V usage is TRBV5-4 and J usage is TRBJ2-3; the match to TRBD2 covers 7 bases. This CDR3 comprises 13 residues. Germline-derived CDR1 and CDR2 are SGHNT and YYREEE (reference sequence). V trimming: 4 bases; J trimming: 2 bases; junction bases outside the gene matches: 1. CDR3 DNA: TGTGCCAGCAGCCAGCGGGACACAGATACGCAGTATTTT. Translating gives CASSQRDTDTQYF. Filled out from reference TRBV5-4 and TRBJ2-3, the complete variable domain reads ETGVTQSPTHLIKTRGQQVTLRCSSQSGHNTVSWYQQALGQGPQFIFQYYREEENGRGNFPPRFSGLQFPNYSSELNVNALELDDSALYLCASSQRDTDTQYFGPGTRLTVL.

A few counts support this clonotype. The V call is TRBV5-1, the J call TRBJ1-6; D unclear. This CDR3 has 15 amino acids. Germline CDR1 SGHRS, CDR2 YFSETQ. Trimming shortened V by 0 bases and J by 7 bases, and 11 bases separated the two germline ends. Written as DNA, the CDR3 is TGCGCCAGCAGCTTGGAGTTAACAGCGAATTCACCCCTCCACTTT. Protein: CASSLELTANSPLHF. The entire variable domain, with the rest obtained from reference TRBV5-1 and TRBJ1-6, is as follows: KAGVTQTPRYLIKTRGQQVTLSCSPISGHRSVSWYQQTPGQGLQFLFEYFSETQRNKGNFPGRFSGRQFSNSRSEMNVSTLELGDSALYLCASSLELTANSPLHFGNGTRLTVT.

In its sample, this clonotype was seen a few times. The J gene is TRBJ1-1, the V gene TRBV4-1; TRBD1 agrees at 7 bases. This CDR3 is built from 13 residues. J was trimmed by 10 bases and V by 4 bases; bases with no gene match: 9. Germline loops: CDR1 MGHRA, CDR2 YSYEKL. The CDR3 sequence: CASSLGGAVGAFF. The CDR3 DNA reads TGCGCCAGCAGCCTAGGGGGCGCAGTAGGAGCTTTCTTT.

This clonotype was counted ten times or more. The gene calls are TRBV28 and TRBJ1-3, with D perhaps matching TRBD1 (5 bases). CDR1 and CDR2 (germline): MDHEN, SYDVKM. The germline V and J ends were trimmed by 3 bases and 4 bases, with 10 bases remaining between them. The CDR3 totals 14 residues. The CDR3 here is CASSLAGRGNTIYF. CDR3 sequence (DNA): TGTGCCAGCAGTTTGGCAGGGAGAGGAAACACCATATATTTT.

V is TRBV11-2 and J is TRBJ2-2; TRBD2 matches at 8 bases. This CDR3 is 15 amino acids long. With V trimmed by 5 bases and J by 0 bases, 2 bases remained unmatched. Germline V gene lookup returns CDR1 SGHAT and CDR2 FQNNGV. The DNA of the CDR3 is TGTGCCAGCAGCACCGGGAGGGCGAACACCGGGGAGCTGTTTTTT. It is translated as CASSTGRANTGELFF.

This clonotype was counted ten times or more. The J gene is TRBJ2-5, the V gene TRBV20-1; 8 bases agree with TRBD2. The CDR3 is 15 residues long. After removal of 0 bases from V and 4 bases from J, the junction contained 7 bases not matched to a gene. Per the germline V gene, CDR1 is DFQATT and CDR2 is SNEGSKA (reference sequence). For the CDR3, the DNA is TGCAGTGCTAGAGATGGACAAGCGGGAGTAGAGACCCAGTACTTC. Translating gives CSARDGQAGVETQYF.

This clonotype was recorded many times. This rearrangement joins TRBV20-1 to TRBJ1-4, with 9 nucleotides matching TRBD1. The CDR3 has 15 amino acids. Trimming at V came to 0 bases and at J to 6 bases, leaving 5 bases not matched to a gene. Germline V gene data show CDR1 as DFQATT and CDR2 as SNEGSKA (reference sequence). In nucleotides, the CDR3 is TGCAGTGCTAGAGATGGGGACAGGGCGGATGAAAAACTGTTTTTT. Translation gives CSARDGDRADEKLFF.

This clonotype was detected a few times. The genes are TRBV19 and TRBJ2-3; TRBD1 is a possible D gene (6 bases). The CDR3 consists of 14 residues. V was clipped by 5 bases and J by 1 base, with 10 bases between them. The germline V gene has CDR1 LNHDA and CDR2 SQIVND (reference sequence). The CDR3 nucleotides read TGTGCCAGTAGTTTGAAGGGGGGCACAGATACGCAGTATTTT. Protein product: CASSLKGGTDTQYF.

DNA of the CDR3: TGTGCCAGCAGGGGAAGGGAACGAGAGACCCAGTACTTC. Amino acids: CASRGRERETQYF. The J gene is TRBJ2-5, the V gene TRBV7-2; D is uncertain. V was trimmed by 6 bases and J by 4 bases, leaving 12 bases between them. The CDR3 sequence is 13 residues long. Germline-derived CDR1 and CDR2 are SGHTA and FQGNSA.

As regards this clonotype: Compared with germline, one end of the junction differs, possibly owing to a read error. The chain carries TRBV7-2 and TRBJ1-1; 7 bases match TRBD1. The CDR3 extends over 14 amino acids. The germline CDR1 and CDR2 sequences are SGHTA and FQGNSA. CDR3 region: CVSSIDRDSTEAFF. CDR3 DNA: TGTGTCAGCAGCATCGACAGGGACAGCACTGAAGCTTTCTTT.

Many counts were recorded for this clonotype. V usage is TRBV19 and J usage is TRBJ2-7; D assignment may be TRBD1 or TRBD2 (5 bases each). The CDR3 covers 12 residues. Looked up from germline, CDR1 is LNHDA and CDR2 is SQIVND (reference sequence). V shed 5 bases and J shed 7 bases, with 12 bases lying between them. The CDR3 here is CASSDTGAEQYF. CDR3 sequence (DNA): TGTGCCAGTAGTGATACCGGGGCGGAGCAGTACTTC.

The table lists this clonotype with many counts. The chain combines TRBV6-5 with TRBJ1-5; D possibly corresponds to TRBD1 (6 bases). Germline assignment: CDR1 MNHEY and CDR2 SVGAGI. There are 14 residues in the CDR3. V shed 5 bases and J shed 6 bases, with 14 bases lying between them. The CDR3 spells CASSRQGQSQPQHF. DNA for the CDR3: TGTGCCAGCAGTCGTCAGGGGCAAAGTCAGCCCCAGCATTTT.

The chain combines TRBV19 with TRBJ2-7, with D hard to call. V lost 3 bases, J lost 4 bases, and 10 bases lay in between. This CDR3 contains 13 residues. CDR1 and CDR2 (germline): LNHDA, SQIVND (reference sequence). The CDR3 DNA follows: TGTGCCAGTAGTATTCGGCAACAATACGAGCAGTACTTC. This translates into CASSIRQQYEQYF.

This clonotype was picked up many times. The chain is built from TRBV12-3 or TRBV12-4 and TRBJ1-5; D gene unclear. This CDR3 contains 15 residues. Trimming left V 6 bases short and J 2 bases short, with 14 bases between. The CDR3, as DNA: TGTGCCAGCAGCCATCTTGGGTATGGCAATCAGCCCCAGCATTTT. Its protein product is CASSHLGYGNQPQHF.